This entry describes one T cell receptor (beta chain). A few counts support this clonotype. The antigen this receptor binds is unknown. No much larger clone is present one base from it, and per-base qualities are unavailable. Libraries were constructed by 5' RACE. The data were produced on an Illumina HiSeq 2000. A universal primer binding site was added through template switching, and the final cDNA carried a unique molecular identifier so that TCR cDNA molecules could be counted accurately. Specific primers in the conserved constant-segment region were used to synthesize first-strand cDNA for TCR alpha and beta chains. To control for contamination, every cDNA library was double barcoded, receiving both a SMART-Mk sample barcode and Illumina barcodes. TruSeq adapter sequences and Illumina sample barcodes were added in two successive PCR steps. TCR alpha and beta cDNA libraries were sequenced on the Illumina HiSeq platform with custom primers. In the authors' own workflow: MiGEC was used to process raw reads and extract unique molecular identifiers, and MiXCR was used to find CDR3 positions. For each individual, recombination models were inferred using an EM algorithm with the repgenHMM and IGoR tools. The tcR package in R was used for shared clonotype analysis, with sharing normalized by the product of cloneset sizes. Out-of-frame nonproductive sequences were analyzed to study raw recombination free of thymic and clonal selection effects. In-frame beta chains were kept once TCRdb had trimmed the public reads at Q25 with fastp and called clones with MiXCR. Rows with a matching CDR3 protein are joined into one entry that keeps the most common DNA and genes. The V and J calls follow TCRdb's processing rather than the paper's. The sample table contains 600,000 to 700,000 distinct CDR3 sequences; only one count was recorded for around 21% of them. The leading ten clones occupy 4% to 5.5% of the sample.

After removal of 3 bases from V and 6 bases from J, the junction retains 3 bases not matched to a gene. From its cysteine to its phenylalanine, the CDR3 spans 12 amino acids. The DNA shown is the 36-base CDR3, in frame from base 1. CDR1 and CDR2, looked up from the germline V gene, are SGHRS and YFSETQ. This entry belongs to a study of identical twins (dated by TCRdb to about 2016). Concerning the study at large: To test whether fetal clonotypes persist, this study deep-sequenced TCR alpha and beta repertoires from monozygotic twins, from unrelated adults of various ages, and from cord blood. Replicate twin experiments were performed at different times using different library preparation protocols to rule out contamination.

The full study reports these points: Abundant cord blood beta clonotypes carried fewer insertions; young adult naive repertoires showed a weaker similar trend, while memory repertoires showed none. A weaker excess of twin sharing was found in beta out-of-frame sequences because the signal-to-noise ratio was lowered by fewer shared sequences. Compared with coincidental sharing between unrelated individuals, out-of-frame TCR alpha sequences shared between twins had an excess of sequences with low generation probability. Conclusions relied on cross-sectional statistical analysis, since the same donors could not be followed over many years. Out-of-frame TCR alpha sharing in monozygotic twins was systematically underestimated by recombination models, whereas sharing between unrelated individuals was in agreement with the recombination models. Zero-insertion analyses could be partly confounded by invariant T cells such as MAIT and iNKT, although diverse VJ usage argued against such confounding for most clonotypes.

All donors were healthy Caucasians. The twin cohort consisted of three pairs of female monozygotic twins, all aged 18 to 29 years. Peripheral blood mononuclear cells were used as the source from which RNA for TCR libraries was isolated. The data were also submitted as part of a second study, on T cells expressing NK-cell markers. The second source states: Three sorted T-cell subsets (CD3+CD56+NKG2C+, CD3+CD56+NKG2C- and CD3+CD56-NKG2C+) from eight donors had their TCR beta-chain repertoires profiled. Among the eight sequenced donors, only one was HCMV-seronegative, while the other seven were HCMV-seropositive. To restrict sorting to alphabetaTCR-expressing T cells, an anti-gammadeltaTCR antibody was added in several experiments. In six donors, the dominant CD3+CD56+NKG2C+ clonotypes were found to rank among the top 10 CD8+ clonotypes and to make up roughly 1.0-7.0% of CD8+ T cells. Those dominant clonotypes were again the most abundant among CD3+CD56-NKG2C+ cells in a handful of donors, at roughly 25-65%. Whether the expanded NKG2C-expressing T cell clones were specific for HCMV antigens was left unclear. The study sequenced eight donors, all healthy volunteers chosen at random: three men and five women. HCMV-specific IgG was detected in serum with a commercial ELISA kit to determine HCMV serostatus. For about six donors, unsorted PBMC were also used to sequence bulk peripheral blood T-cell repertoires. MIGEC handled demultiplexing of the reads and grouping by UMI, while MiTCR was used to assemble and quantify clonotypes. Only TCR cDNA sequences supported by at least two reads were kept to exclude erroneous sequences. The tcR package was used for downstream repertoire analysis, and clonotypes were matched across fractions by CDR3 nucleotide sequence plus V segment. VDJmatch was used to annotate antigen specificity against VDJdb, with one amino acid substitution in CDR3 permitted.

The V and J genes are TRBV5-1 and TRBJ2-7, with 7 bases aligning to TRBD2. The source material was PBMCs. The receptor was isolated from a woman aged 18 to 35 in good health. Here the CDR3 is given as CASSSGRGEQYF. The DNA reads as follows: TGCGCCAGCAGCTCGGGGAGGGGCGAGCAGTACTTC. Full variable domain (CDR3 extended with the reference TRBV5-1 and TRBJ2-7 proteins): KAGVTQTPRYLIKTRGQQVTLSCSPISGHRSVSWYQQTPGQGLQFLFEYFSETQRNKGNFPGRFSGRQFSNSRSEMNVSTLELGDSALYLCASSSGRGEQYFGPGTRLTVT.